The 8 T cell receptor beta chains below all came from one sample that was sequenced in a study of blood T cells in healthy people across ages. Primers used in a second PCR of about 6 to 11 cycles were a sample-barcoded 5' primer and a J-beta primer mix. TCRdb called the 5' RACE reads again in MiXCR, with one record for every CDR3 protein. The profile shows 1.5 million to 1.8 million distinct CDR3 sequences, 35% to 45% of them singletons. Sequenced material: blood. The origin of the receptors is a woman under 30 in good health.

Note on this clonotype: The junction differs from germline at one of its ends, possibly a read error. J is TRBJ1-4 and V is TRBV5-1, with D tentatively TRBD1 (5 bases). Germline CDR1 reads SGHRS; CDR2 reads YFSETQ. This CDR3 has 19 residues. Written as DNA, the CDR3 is TGCGCCAGCAGCTTGAAGGGGAGATCGAACGAAGCAACTAGTGAAAAACTGTTTTTT. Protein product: CASSLKGRSNEATSEKLFF.

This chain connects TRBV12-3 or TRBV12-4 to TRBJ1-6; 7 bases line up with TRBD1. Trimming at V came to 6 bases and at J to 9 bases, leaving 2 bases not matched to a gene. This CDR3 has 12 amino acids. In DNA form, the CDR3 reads TGTGCCAGCAGCAGACAGGGTTCACCCCTCCACTTT. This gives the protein CASSRQGSPLHF.

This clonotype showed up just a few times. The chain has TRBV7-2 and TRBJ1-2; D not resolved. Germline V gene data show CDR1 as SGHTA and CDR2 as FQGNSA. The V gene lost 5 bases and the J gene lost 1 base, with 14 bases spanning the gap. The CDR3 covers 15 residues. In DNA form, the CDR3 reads TGTGCCAGCAGCGCCCGACGGAGCTTTAACTATGGCTACACCTTC. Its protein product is CASSARRSFNYGYTF.

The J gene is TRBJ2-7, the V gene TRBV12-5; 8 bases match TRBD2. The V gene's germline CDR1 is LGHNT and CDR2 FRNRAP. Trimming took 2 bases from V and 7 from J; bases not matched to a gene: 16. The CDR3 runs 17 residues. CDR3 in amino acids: CASGLSPGLAQGNEQYF. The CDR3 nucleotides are TGTGCTAGTGGTTTGTCTCCTGGACTAGCACAGGGCAATGAGCAGTACTTC.

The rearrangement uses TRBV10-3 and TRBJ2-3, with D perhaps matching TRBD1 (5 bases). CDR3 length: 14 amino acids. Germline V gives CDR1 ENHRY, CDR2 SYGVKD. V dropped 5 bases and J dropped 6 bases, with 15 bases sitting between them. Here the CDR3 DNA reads TGTGCCATCAGTAACACGCCAGGGTCTGATACGCAGTATTTT. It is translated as CAISNTPGSDTQYF.

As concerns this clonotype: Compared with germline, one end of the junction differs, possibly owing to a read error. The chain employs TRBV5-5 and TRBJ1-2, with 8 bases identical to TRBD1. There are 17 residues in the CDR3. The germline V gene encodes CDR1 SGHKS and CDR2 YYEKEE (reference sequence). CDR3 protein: CASGLAPGQDYNYGYTF. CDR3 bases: TGTGCCAGCGGCTTGGCGCCGGGACAGGATTATAACTATGGCTACACCTTC.

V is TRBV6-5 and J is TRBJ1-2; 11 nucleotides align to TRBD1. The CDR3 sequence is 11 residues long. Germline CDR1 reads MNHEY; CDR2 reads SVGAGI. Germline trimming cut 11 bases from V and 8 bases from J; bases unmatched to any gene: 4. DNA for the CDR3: TGTGCCGCCGGGACAGGGGGGGGCTACACCTTC. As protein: CAAGTGGGYTF.

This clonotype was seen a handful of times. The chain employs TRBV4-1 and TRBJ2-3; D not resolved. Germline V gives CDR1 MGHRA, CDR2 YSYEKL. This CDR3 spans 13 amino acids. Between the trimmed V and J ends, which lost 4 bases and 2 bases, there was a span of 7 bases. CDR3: CASSRSPTDTQYF. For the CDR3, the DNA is TGCGCCAGCAGCCGAAGCCCCACAGATACGCAGTATTTT.